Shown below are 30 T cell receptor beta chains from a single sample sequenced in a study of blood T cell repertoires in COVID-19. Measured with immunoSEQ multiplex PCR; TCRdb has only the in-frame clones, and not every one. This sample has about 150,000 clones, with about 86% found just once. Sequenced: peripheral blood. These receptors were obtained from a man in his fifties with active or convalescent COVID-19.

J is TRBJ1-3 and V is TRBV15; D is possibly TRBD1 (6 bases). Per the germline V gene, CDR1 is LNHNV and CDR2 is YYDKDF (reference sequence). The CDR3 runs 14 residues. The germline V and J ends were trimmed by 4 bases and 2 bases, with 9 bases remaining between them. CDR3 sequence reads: CATSIQGAGNTIYF. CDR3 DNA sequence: TGTGCCACCAGCATACAGGGAGCTGGAAACACCATATATTTT.

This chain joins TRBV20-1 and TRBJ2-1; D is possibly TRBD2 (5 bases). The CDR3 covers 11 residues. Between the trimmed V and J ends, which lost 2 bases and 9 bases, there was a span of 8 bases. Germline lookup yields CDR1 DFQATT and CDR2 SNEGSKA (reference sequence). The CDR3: CSARPEGEQFF. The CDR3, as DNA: TGCAGTGCTAGACCAGAGGGTGAGCAGTTCTTC.

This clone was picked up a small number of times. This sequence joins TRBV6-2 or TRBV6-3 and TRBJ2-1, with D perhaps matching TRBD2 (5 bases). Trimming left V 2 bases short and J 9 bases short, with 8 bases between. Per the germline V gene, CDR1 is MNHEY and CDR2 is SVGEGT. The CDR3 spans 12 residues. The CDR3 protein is CASSYEGFEQFF. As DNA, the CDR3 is TGTGCCAGCAGTTACGAGGGCTTTGAGCAGTTCTTC.

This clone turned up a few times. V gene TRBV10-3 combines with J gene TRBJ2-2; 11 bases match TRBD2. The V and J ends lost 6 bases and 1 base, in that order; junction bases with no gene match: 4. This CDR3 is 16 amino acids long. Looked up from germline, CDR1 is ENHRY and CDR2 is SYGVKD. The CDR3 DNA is TGTGCCATCAGGCCCGGGACTAGCGGGAACACCGGGGAGCTGTTTTTT. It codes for CAIRPGTSGNTGELFF.

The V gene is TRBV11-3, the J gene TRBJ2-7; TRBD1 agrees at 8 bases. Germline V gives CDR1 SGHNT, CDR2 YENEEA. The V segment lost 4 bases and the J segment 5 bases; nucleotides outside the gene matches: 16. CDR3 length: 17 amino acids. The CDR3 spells CASSSPAPWTGLDEQYF. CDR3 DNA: TGTGCCAGCAGCTCCCCCGCACCATGGACAGGGTTGGACGAGCAGTACTTC.

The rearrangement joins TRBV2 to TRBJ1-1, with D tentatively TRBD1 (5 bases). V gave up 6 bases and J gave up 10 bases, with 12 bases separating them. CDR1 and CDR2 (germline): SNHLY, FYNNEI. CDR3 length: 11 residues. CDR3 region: CASRAPGVAFF. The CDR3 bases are TGTGCCAGCAGGGCTCCGGGGGTAGCTTTCTTT.

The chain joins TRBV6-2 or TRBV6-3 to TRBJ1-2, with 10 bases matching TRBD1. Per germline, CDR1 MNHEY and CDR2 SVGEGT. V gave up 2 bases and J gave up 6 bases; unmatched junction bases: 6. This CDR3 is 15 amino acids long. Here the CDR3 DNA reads TGTGCCAGCAGTTACCGGGGACAGGGGTTGGATGGCTACACCTTC. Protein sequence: CASSYRGQGLDGYTF.

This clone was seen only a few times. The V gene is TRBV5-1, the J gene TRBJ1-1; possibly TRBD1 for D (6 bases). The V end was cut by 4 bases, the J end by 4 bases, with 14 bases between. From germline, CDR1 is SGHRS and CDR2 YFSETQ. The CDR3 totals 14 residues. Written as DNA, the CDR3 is TGCGCCAGCAGCGTTTCAGGGGAAACCACTGAAGCTTTCTTT. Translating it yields CASSVSGETTEAFF.

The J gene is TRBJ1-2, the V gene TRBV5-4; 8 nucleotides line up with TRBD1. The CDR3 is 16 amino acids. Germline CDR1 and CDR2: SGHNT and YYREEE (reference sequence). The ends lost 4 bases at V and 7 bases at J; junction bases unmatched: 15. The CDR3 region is CASSPNRGISQGGYTF. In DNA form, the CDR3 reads TGTGCCAGCAGCCCCAACAGGGGGATCAGTCAGGGTGGCTACACCTTC.

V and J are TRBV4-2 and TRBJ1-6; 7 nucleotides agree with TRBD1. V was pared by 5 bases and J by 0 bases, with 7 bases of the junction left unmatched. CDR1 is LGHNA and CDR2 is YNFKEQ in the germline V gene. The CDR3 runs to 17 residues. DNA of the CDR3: TGTGCCAGCAGCTTGTCGACAGGGAGCTCCTATAATTCACCCCTCCACTTT. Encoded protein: CASSLSTGSSYNSPLHF.

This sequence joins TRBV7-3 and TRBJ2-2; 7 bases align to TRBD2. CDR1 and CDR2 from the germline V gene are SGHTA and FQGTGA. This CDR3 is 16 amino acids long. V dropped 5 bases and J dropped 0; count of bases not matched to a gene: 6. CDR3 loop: CASSPTSASNTGELFF. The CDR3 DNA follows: TGTGCCAGCAGCCCTACTAGCGCTTCGAACACCGGGGAGCTGTTTTTT.

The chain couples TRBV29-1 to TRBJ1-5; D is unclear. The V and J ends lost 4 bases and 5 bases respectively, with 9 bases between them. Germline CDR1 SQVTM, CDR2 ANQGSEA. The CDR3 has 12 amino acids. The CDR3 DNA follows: TGCAGCGTTGTCGAGGGAGATCAGCCCCAGCATTTT. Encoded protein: CSVVEGDQPQHF.

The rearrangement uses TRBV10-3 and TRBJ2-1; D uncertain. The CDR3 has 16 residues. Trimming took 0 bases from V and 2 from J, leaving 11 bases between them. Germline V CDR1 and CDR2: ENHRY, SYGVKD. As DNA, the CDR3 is TGTGCCATCAGTGAGTCTCGCGGCCTCACCTACAATGAGCAGTTCTTC. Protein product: CAISESRGLTYNEQFF.

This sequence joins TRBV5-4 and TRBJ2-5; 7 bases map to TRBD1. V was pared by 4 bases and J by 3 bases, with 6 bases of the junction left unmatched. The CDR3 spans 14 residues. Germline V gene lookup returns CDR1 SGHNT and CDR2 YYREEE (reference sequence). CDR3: CASSGTGTEETQYF. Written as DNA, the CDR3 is TGTGCCAGCAGCGGTACCGGGACAGAAGAGACCCAGTACTTC.

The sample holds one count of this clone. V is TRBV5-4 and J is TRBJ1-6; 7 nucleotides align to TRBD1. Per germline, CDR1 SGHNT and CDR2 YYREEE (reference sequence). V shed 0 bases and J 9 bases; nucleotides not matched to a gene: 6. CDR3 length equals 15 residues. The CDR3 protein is CASSLVQGVGSPLHF. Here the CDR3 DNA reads TGTGCCAGCAGCTTGGTCCAGGGGGTGGGTTCACCCCTCCACTTT.

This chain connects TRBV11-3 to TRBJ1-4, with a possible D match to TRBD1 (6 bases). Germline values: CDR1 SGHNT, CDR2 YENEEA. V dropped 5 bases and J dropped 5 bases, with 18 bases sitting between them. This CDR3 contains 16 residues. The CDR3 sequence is CASSPGVSGANEKLFF. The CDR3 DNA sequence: TGTGCCAGCAGCCCAGGGGTTTCGGGCGCGAATGAAAAACTGTTTTTT.

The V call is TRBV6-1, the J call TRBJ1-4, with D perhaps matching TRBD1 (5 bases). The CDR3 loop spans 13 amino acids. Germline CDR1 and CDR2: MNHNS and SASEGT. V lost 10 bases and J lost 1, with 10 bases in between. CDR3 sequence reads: CAILGGTNEKLFF. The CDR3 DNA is TGTGCCATACTGGGGGGAACTAATGAAAAACTGTTTTTT.

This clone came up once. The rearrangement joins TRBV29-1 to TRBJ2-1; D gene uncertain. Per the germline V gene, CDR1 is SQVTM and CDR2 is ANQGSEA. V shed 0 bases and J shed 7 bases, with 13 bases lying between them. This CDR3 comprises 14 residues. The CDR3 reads CSVEDTVQLNEQFF. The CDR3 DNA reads TGCAGCGTTGAAGACACAGTACAGTTAAATGAGCAGTTCTTC.

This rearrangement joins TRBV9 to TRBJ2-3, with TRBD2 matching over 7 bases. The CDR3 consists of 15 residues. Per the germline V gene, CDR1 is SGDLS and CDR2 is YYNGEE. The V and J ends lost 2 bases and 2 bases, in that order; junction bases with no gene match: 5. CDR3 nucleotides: TGTGCCAGCAGCGTTTGGGGGGGTGACACAGATACGCAGTATTTT. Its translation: CASSVWGGDTDTQYF.

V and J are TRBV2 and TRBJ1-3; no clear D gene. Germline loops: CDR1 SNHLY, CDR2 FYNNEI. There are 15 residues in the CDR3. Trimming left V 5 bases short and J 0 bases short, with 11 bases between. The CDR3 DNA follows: TGTGCCAGCAGTAGTTCTACCTCCTCTGGAAACACCATATATTTT. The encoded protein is CASSSSTSSGNTIYF.

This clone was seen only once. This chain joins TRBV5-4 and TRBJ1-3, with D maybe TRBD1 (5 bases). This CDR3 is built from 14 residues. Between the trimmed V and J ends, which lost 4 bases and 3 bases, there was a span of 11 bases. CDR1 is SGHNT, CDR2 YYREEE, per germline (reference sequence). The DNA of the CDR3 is TGTGCCAGCAGCCGGGGCGGGGATGGAAACACCATATATTTT. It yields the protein CASSRGGDGNTIYF.

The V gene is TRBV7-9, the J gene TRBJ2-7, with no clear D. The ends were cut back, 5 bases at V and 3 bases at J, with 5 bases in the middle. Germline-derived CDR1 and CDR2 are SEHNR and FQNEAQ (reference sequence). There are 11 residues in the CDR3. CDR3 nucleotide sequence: TGTGCCAGCAGCCTGTTCTACGAGCAGTACTTC. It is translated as CASSLFYEQYF.

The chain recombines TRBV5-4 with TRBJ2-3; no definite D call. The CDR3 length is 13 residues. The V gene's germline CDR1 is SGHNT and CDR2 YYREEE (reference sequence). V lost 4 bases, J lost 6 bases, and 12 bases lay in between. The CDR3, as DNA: TGTGCCAGCAGCCCCAACAGTGGGGATACGCAGTATTTT. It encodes CASSPNSGDTQYF.

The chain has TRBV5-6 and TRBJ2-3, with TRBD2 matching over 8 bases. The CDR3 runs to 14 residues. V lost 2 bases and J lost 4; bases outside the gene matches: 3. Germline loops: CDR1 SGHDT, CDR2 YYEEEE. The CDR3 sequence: CASSFWTSPDTQYF. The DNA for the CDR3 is TGTGCCAGCAGCTTTTGGACTAGCCCAGATACGCAGTATTTT.

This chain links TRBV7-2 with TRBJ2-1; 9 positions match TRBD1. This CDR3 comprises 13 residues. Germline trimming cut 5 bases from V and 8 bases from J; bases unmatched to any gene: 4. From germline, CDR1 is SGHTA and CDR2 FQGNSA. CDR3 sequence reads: CASSRDRVDEQFF. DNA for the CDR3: TGTGCCAGCAGCAGGGACAGGGTCGATGAGCAGTTCTTC. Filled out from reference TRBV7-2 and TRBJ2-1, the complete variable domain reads GAGVSQSPSNKVTEKGKDVELRCDPISGHTALYWYRQSLGQGLEFLIYFQGNSAPDKSGLPSDRFSAERTGGSVSTLTIQRTQQEDSAVYLCASSRDRVDEQFFGPGTRLTVL.

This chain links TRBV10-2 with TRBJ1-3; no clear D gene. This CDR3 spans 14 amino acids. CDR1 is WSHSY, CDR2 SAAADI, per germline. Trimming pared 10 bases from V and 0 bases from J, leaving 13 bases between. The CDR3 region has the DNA TGCGCCACCAAACCGGGAAACTCTGGAAACACCATATATTTT. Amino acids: CATKPGNSGNTIYF.

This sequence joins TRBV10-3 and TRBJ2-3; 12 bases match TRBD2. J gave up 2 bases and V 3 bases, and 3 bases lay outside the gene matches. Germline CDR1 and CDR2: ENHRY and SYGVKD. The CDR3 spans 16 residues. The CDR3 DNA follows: TGTGCCATCAGTGATAGGACTAGCGGGGTCACAGATACGCAGTATTTT. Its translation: CAISDRTSGVTDTQYF.

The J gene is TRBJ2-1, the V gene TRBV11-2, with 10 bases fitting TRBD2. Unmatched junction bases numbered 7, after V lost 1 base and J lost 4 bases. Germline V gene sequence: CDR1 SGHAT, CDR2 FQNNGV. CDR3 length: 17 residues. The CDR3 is CASSLVASGRGYNEQFF. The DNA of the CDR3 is TGTGCCAGCAGCTTAGTTGCCAGCGGGAGGGGGTACAATGAGCAGTTCTTC.

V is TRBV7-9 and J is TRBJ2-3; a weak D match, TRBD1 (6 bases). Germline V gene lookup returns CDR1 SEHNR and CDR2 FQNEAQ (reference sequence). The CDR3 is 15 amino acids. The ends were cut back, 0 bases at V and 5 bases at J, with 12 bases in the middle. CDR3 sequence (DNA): TGTGCCAGCAGCTTAGCGGGCCAGGGGTTAGATACGCAGTATTTT. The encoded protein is CASSLAGQGLDTQYF.

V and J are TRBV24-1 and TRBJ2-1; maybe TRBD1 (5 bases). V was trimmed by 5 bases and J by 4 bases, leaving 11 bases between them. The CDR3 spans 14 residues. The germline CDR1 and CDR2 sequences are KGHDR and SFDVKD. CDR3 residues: CATSGLGAYNEQFF. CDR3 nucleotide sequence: TGTGCCACCAGTGGTCTAGGGGCTTACAATGAGCAGTTCTTC.